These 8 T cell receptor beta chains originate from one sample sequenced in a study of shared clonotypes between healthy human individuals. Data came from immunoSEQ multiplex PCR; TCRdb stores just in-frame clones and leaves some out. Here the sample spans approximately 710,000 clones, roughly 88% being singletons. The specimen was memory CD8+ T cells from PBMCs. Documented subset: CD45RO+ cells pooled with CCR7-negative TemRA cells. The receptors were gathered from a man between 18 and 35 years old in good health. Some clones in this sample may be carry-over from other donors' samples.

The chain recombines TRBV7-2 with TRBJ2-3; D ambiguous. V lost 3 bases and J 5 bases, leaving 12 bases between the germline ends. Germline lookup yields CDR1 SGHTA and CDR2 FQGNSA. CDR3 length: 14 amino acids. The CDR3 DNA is TGTGCCAGCAGCTTTTTTGGCCCCATAGATACGCAGTATTTT. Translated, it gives CASSFFGPIDTQYF. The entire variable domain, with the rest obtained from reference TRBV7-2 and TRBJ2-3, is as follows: GAGVSQSPSNKVTEKGKDVELRCDPISGHTALYWYRQSLGQGLEFLIYFQGNSAPDKSGLPSDRFSAERTGGSVSTLTIQRTQQEDSAVYLCASSFFGPIDTQYFGPGTRLTVL.

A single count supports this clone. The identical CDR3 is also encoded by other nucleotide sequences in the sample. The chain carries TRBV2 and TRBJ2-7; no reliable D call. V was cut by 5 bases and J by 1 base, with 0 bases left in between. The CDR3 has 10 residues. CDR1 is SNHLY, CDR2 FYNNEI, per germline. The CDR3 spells CASSSYEQYF. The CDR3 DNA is TGTGCCAGCAGTTCCTACGAGCAGTACTTC.

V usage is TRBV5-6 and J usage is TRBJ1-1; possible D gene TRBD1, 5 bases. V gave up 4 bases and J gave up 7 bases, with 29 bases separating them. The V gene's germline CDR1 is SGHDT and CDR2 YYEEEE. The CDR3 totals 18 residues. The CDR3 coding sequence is TGTGCCAGCAGCCGTCTAAGGGGAAACCCCCACGAGGAGGGTGAAGCTTTCTTT. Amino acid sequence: CASSRLRGNPHEEGEAFF.

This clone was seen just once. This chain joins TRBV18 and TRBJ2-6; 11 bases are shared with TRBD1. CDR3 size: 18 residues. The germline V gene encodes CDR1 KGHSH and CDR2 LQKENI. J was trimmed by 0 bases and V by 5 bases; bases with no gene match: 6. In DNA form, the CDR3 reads TGTGCCAGCTCAGGACAGGGGGCTCCGAGCTCTGGGGCCAACGTCCTGACTTTC. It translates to CASSGQGAPSSGANVLTF.

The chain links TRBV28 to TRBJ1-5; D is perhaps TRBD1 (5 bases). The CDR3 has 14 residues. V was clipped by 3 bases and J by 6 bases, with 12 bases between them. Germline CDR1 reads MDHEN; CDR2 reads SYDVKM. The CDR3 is CASSLGVRSQPQHF. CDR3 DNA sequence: TGTGCCAGCAGTTTGGGGGTCCGGTCTCAGCCCCAGCATTTT.

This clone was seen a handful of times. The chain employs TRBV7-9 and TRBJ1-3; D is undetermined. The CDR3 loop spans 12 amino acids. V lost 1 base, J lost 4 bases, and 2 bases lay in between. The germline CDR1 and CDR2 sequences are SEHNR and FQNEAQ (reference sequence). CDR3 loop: CASSLVGNTIYF. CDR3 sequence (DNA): TGTGCCAGCAGCTTAGTAGGAAACACCATATATTTT.

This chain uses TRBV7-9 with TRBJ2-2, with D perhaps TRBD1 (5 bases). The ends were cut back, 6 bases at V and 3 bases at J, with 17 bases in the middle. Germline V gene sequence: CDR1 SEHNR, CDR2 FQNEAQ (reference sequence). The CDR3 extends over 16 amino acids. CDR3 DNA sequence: TGTGCCAGCAGTTATGGGGCCCTAATTGACACCGGGGAGCTGTTTTTT. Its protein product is CASSYGALIDTGELFF.

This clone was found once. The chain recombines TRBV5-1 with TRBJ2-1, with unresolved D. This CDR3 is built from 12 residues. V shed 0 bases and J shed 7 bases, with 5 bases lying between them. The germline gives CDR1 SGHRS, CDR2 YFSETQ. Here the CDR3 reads CASSLAFNEQFF. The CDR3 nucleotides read TGCGCCAGCAGCTTGGCTTTTAATGAGCAGTTCTTC.